This T cell receptor (beta chain) was identified during a study of T cell changes during pregnancy in multiple sclerosis. The data were produced by immunoSEQ multiplex PCR, yet TCRdb's version contains in-frame clones alone and is incomplete. The profile shows tens of thousands of clones, under 95% of them singletons. Germline CDR1 SGHVS, CDR2 FQNEAQ. This CDR3 spans 12 amino acids. V dropped 5 bases and J dropped 8 bases, with 9 bases sitting between them. The V gene is TRBV7-8, the J gene TRBJ1-4, with D unclear. The source material was CD8+ T cells from peripheral blood mononuclear cells, sampled in the second trimester of pregnancy. The clonotype originates from a female donor with multiple sclerosis, enrolled in a pregnancy study. In DNA form, the CDR3 reads TGTGCCAGCAGCCGAGGGAGCGAAAAACTGTTTTTT. The encoded protein is CASSRGSEKLFF.